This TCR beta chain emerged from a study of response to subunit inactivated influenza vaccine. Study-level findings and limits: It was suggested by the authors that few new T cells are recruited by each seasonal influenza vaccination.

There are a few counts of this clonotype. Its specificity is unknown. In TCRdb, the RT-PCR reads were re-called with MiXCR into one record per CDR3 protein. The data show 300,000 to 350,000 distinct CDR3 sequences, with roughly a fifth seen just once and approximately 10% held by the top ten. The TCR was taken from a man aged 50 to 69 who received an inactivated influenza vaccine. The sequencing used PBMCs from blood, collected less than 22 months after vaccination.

In DNA form, the CDR3 reads TGCAGTGCTTACCATACCCAGGGGGCGGTCAGCGAGCAGTACTTC. It codes for CSAYHTQGAVSEQYF. The gene calls are TRBV20-1 and TRBJ2-7; 8 bases align to TRBD1. Germline V gene data show CDR1 as DFQATT and CDR2 as SNEGSKA (reference sequence). CDR3 length: 15 amino acids. With 5 bases clipped from V and 6 bases from J, the junction kept 15 bases outside the gene matches.